These 10 T cell receptor beta chains share one sample of origin, sequenced in a study of cytomegalovirus exposure and HLA in healthy donors. 60 Vbeta and 13 Jbeta primers were used in PCR. The repertoire was sequenced with immunoSEQ multiplex PCR; TCRdb's copy has only in-frame clones and lacks some. The repertoire holds some 180,000 clones, with 81% as singletons. Input material: PBMCs. Receptors were obtained from a man aged 35 to 55 in good health and CMV-seropositive.

This CDR3 reads CASRETVYNEQFF. The DNA of the CDR3 is TGTGCCAGCAGGGAGACGGTCTACAATGAGCAGTTCTTC. This chain joins TRBV6-1 and TRBJ2-1; D gene ambiguous. Between the trimmed V and J ends, which lost 6 bases and 3 bases, there was a span of 9 bases. The CDR3 consists of 13 residues. Germline values: CDR1 MNHNS, CDR2 SASEGT.

The rearrangement joins TRBV5-1 to TRBJ2-3, with 7 nucleotides matching TRBD1. V gave up 0 bases and J gave up 0 bases; unmatched junction bases: 7. Germline V gene data show CDR1 as SGHRS and CDR2 as YFSETQ. The CDR3 is made up of 17 amino acids. CDR3 sequence: CASSLGPDRDSTDTQYF. The DNA of the CDR3 is TGCGCCAGCAGCTTGGGACCTGACAGGGATAGCACAGATACGCAGTATTTT.

The chain joins TRBV6-5 to TRBJ1-5; 8 bases fit TRBD1. CDR1 and CDR2 (germline): MNHEY, SVGAGI. V was clipped by 4 bases and J by 7 bases; unmatched bases: 6. The CDR3 is made up of 14 amino acids. In DNA form, the CDR3 reads TGTGCCAGCAGTTCTTCAGGGGGCTGGCAGCCCCAGCATTTT. This gives the protein CASSSSGGWQPQHF.

This chain connects TRBV7-6 to TRBJ2-7; D may be TRBD1 (6 bases). CDR1 and CDR2 from the germline V gene are SGHVS and FNYEAQ. The CDR3 length is 12 residues. V shed 8 bases and J shed 4 bases, with 12 bases lying between them. CDR3 DNA sequence: TGTGCCAGCGGATTGACAGGTTACGAGCAGTACTTC. This gives the protein CASGLTGYEQYF.

Concerning this clone itself: Other DNA sequences of this sample code for an identical CDR3. J is TRBJ1-2 and V is TRBV18; D ambiguous. This CDR3 is built from 13 residues. Trimming took 3 bases from V and 0 from J, leaving 5 bases between them. Germline loops: CDR1 KGHSH, CDR2 LQKENI. This chain's CDR3 is CASSPPANYGYTF. CDR3 nucleotide sequence: TGTGCCAGCTCACCCCCAGCTAACTATGGCTACACCTTC.

The V and J genes are TRBV6-5 and TRBJ1-6; the D is unclear. The CDR3 contains 12 residues. Germline CDR1 is MNHEY and CDR2 is SVGAGI. V lost 7 bases to trimming and J lost 7 bases, with 8 bases between them. CDR3 DNA: TGTGCCAGCACCGACAACAATTCACCCCTCCACTTT. Protein: CASTDNNSPLHF.

The chain is built from TRBV5-1 and TRBJ1-6, with D tentatively TRBD1 (6 bases). Germline CDR1 reads SGHRS; CDR2 reads YFSETQ. V shed 2 bases and J shed 5 bases, with 11 bases lying between them. The CDR3 covers 15 residues. The CDR3 here is CASSFGQFDNSPLHF. CDR3 coding DNA: TGCGCCAGCAGCTTCGGACAGTTCGATAATTCACCCCTCCACTTT.

The sample holds a few counts of this clone. The rearrangement links TRBV18 to TRBJ2-3; TRBD2 agrees at 11 bases. The junction had 14 bases not matched to a gene; V was cut back by 5 bases and J by 4 bases. This CDR3 is 18 amino acids long. Germline loops: CDR1 KGHSH, CDR2 LQKENI. CDR3 coding DNA: TGTGCCAGCTCAACCTACGAGGACTTAGCGGGAGGGGCAGATACGCAGTATTTT. Its protein is CASSTYEDLAGGADTQYF.

This chain joins TRBV2 and TRBJ1-2; D remains unclear. The CDR3 extends over 14 amino acids. In germline, CDR1 is SNHLY, CDR2 FYNNEI. Trimming took 2 bases from V and 4 from J, leaving 11 bases between them. The CDR3 DNA reads TGTGCCAGCAGTGAAAGTGGCAGTTTCTATGGCTACACCTTC. The encoded protein is CASSESGSFYGYTF.

This chain joins TRBV7-2 and TRBJ2-7, with no clear D. Germline V gene lookup returns CDR1 SGHTA and CDR2 FQGNSA. The V end was cut by 4 bases, the J end by 3 bases, with 10 bases between. The CDR3 totals 13 residues. Here the CDR3 DNA reads TGTGCCAGCAGCTCAGCCCCAGACTACGAGCAGTACTTC. Amino acid sequence: CASSSAPDYEQYF.